These 3 T cell receptor beta chains were all obtained from the same sample, sequenced in a study of cytomegalovirus exposure and HLA in healthy donors. PCR used 60 Vbeta primers and 13 Jbeta primers. Sequencing was performed with immunoSEQ multiplex PCR; in TCRdb, only in-frame clones are kept and a portion is missing. This table has roughly 200,000 clones, around 75% appearing once. The sample was PBMCs. These receptors all stem from a female donor in good health and CMV-seronegative.

This clone showed up just once. In DNA form, the CDR3 reads TGTGCCAGCAGCCAAGTCGAGAAGAAGCCGAACTATGGCTACACCTTC. It specifies CASSQVEKKPNYGYTF. The chain uses TRBV4-2 and TRBJ1-2; D remains ambiguous. This CDR3 is 16 amino acids long. Germline lookup yields CDR1 LGHNA and CDR2 YNFKEQ. Trimming removed 1 base at V and 2 bases at J, with 14 bases between.

This chain links TRBV18 with TRBJ1-3; D uncertain. This CDR3 is built from 16 residues. V was shortened by 6 bases and J by 0 bases, with 15 bases between the two germline ends. Germline CDR1 KGHSH, CDR2 LQKENI. CDR3 sequence reads: CASSPIFEGSGNTIYF. The CDR3 nucleotides are TGTGCCAGCTCTCCAATTTTTGAGGGCTCTGGAAACACCATATATTTT.

V gene TRBV4-2 combines with J gene TRBJ2-3; TRBD2 might be the D (5 bases). Germline V lookup: CDR1 LGHNA, CDR2 YNFKEQ. V lost 6 bases, J lost 2 bases, and 12 bases lay in between. The CDR3 contains 14 residues. The CDR3 reads CASSLTTTTDTQYF. As DNA, the CDR3 is TGTGCCAGCAGTTTGACTACCACCACAGATACGCAGTATTTT.